The rows below give T cell receptor beta chains drawn from one sample of a study of T cells in Graves' hyperthyroidism and ophthalmopathy. MiXCR, applied by TCRdb to the multiplex PCR reads, yields one record per CDR3 protein. The data hold hundreds of thousands of distinct CDR3 sequences, with under 15% observed a single time. The sequencing input was blood. Every receptor here comes from a woman between 18 and 30 years old with Graves' hyperthyroidism. The CDR3 runs from the conserved cysteine through the conserved F or W. D genes are given only for firm matches. Part of the rows lack a size; the others show once, few, many or a class for expanded clones.

d_gene: TRBD1; j_gene: TRBJ2-3; abundance: many; v_gene: TRBV2; CDR3aa: CASSADRGPTDTQYF; CDR3nt: TGTGCCAGCAGCGCGGACAGGGGCCCCACAGATACGCAGTATTTT
d_gene: TRBD1; j_gene: TRBJ1-5; abundance: many; v_gene: TRBV27; CDR3aa: CASSLQQGRGGQPQHF; CDR3nt: TGTGCCAGCAGTCTACAACAGGGGCGAGGGGGTCAGCCCCAGCATTTT
d_gene: NA; j_gene: TRBJ2-3; abundance: NA; v_gene: TRBV19; CDR3aa: CASKDSTDTQYF; CDR3nt: TGTGCCAGTAAGGATTCCACAGATACGCAGTATTTT
d_gene: NA; j_gene: TRBJ2-2; abundance: NA; v_gene: TRBV11-2; CDR3aa: CASSLSNSGRNTGELFF; CDR3nt: TGTGCCAGCAGCTTATCAAATTCCGGGAGAAACACCGGGGAGCTGTTTTTT
d_gene: NA; j_gene: TRBJ2-6; abundance: few; v_gene: TRBV19; CDR3aa: CASSISSSGANVLTF; CDR3nt: TGTGCCAGTAGTATCTCCAGCTCTGGGGCCAACGTCCTGACTTTC
d_gene: NA; j_gene: TRBJ1-1; abundance: many; v_gene: TRBV12-3/TRBV12-4; CDR3aa: CASSPGLLNTEAFF; CDR3nt: TGTGCCAGCAGTCCAGGATTGTTGAACACTGAAGCTTTCTTT
d_gene: TRBD1; j_gene: TRBJ1-1; abundance: NA; v_gene: TRBV9; CDR3aa: CASSPWTGEDTEAFF; CDR3nt: TGTGCCAGCAGCCCATGGACAGGGGAGGACACTGAAGCTTTCTTT
d_gene: NA; j_gene: TRBJ1-1; abundance: NA; v_gene: TRBV6-5; CDR3aa: CASSFDRRAFF; CDR3nt: TGTGCCAGCAGTTTCGATAGGCGCGCTTTCTTT
d_gene: TRBD2; j_gene: TRBJ2-2; abundance: many; v_gene: TRBV6-1; CDR3aa: CASSTFSGSSGELFF; CDR3nt: TGTGCCAGCTCGACCTTTAGCGGGAGCTCCGGGGAGCTGTTTTTT
d_gene: NA; j_gene: TRBJ1-3; abundance: NA; v_gene: TRBV6-1; CDR3aa: CAAALFSGNTIYF; CDR3nt: TGTGCCGCGGCCCTGTTCTCTGGAAACACCATATATTTT
d_gene: NA; j_gene: TRBJ2-7; abundance: few; v_gene: TRBV5-6; CDR3aa: CASSRAVGEQYF; CDR3nt: TGTGCCAGCAGCAGGGCAGTTGGCGAGCAGTACTTC
d_gene: NA; j_gene: TRBJ2-7; abundance: few; v_gene: TRBV4-3; CDR3aa: CASSQDEGGEQYF; CDR3nt: TGCGCCAGCAGCCAAGATGAGGGGGGTGAGCAGTACTTC
d_gene: TRBD1; j_gene: TRBJ1-1; abundance: NA; v_gene: TRBV19; CDR3aa: CASSPRGQGGTEAFF; CDR3nt: TGTGCCAGTAGTCCCCGCGGACAGGGGGGAACTGAAGCTTTCTTT
d_gene: NA; j_gene: TRBJ2-5; abundance: NA; v_gene: TRBV4-2; CDR3aa: CASSPRRNGETQYF; CDR3nt: TGTGCCAGCAGCCCACGAAGGAACGGAGAGACCCAGTACTTC
d_gene: NA; j_gene: TRBJ2-3; abundance: many; v_gene: TRBV9; CDR3aa: CASSVVSDTQYF; CDR3nt: TGTGCCAGCAGCGTAGTGTCAGATACGCAGTATTTT
d_gene: NA; j_gene: TRBJ2-7; abundance: many; v_gene: TRBV14; CDR3aa: CASSQDEVHEQYF; CDR3nt: TGTGCCAGCAGCCAAGATGAGGTCCACGAGCAGTACTTC
d_gene: NA; j_gene: TRBJ2-5; abundance: NA; v_gene: TRBV19; CDR3aa: CASSIAGWETQYF; CDR3nt: TGTGCCAGTAGTATAGCGGGATGGGAGACCCAGTACTTC
d_gene: TRBD2; j_gene: TRBJ2-5; abundance: many; v_gene: TRBV27; CDR3aa: CASSLGTSGQETQYF; CDR3nt: TGTGCCAGCAGTCTAGGGACTAGCGGGCAAGAGACCCAGTACTTC
d_gene: NA; j_gene: TRBJ1-1; abundance: NA; v_gene: TRBV6-5; CDR3aa: CASSYADSMNTEASF; CDR3nt: TGTGCCAGCAGTTACGCGGACAGTATGAACACTGAAGCTTCCTTT
d_gene: TRBD2; j_gene: TRBJ2-1; abundance: few; v_gene: TRBV27; CDR3aa: CASRSPYGRNEQFF; CDR3nt: TGTGCCAGCAGATCCCCCTACGGGAGGAATGAGCAGTTCTTC
d_gene: NA; j_gene: TRBJ2-7; abundance: few; v_gene: TRBV19; CDR3aa: CASSMSHSSYEQYF; CDR3nt: TGTGCCAGTAGTATGTCGCACAGCTCCTACGAGCAGTACTTC
d_gene: TRBD2; j_gene: TRBJ2-1; abundance: NA; v_gene: TRBV19; CDR3aa: CASSPRTSGGFEQFF; CDR3nt: TGTGCCAGTAGTCCCAGGACTAGCGGGGGATTTGAGCAGTTCTTC
d_gene: NA; j_gene: TRBJ1-1; abundance: many; v_gene: TRBV28; CDR3aa: CASNPFPGGGSTEAFF; CDR3nt: TGTGCCAGCAATCCCTTCCCCGGCGGGGGTAGCACTGAAGCTTTCTTT
d_gene: TRBD2; j_gene: TRBJ2-7; abundance: many; v_gene: TRBV3-1; CDR3aa: CASSPFGTSGSKSAYEQYF; CDR3nt: TGTGCCAGCAGCCCCTTTGGGACTAGCGGGAGTAAAAGTGCCTACGAGCAGTACTTC
d_gene: NA; j_gene: TRBJ2-3; abundance: many; v_gene: TRBV11-2; CDR3aa: CASSLRDGGTDTQYF; CDR3nt: TGTGCCAGCAGCTTGAGGGACGGGGGCACAGATACGCAGTATTTT
d_gene: NA; j_gene: TRBJ1-1; abundance: few; v_gene: TRBV10-1; CDR3aa: CASSPSRLKQQNTEAFF; CDR3nt: TGCGCCAGCAGCCCCTCCAGGTTGAAACAACAGAACACTGAAGCTTTCTTT
d_gene: TRBD1; j_gene: TRBJ2-1; abundance: many; v_gene: TRBV2; CDR3aa: CASSSRGWLYNEQFF; CDR3nt: TGTGCCAGCAGTTCCAGGGGGTGGCTCTACAATGAGCAGTTCTTC
d_gene: TRBD1; j_gene: TRBJ1-4; abundance: many; v_gene: TRBV29-1; CDR3aa: CSVGQGGEKLFF; CDR3nt: TGCAGCGTGGGACAGGGAGGCGAAAAACTGTTTTTT
d_gene: TRBD2; j_gene: TRBJ2-1; abundance: NA; v_gene: TRBV12-3/TRBV12-4; CDR3aa: CASSPPWTGTSGGAGEQFF; CDR3nt: TGTGCCAGCAGTCCACCCTGGACCGGGACTAGCGGGGGGGCAGGTGAGCAGTTCTTC
d_gene: NA; j_gene: TRBJ1-4; abundance: NA; v_gene: TRBV4-1; CDR3aa: CASSQDPILVEKLFF; CDR3nt: TGCGCCAGCAGCCAAGACCCCATTTTAGTCGAAAAACTGTTTTTT